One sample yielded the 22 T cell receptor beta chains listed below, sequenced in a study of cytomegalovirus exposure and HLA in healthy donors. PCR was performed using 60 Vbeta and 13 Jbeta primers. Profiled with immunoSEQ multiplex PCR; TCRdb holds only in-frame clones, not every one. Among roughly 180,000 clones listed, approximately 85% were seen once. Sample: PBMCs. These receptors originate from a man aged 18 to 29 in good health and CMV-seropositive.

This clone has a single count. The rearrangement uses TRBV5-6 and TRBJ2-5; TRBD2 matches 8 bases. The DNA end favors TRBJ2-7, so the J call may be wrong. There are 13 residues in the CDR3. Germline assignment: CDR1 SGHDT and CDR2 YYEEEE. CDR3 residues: CASSLIAGYEQYF. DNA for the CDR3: TGTGCCAGCAGTCTTATAGCGGGGTACGAGCAGTACTTC.

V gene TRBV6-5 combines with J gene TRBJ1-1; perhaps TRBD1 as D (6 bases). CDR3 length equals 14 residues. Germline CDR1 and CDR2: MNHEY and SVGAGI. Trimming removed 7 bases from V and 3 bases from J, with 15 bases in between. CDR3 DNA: TGTGCCAGCACCGGGGGGCCTTGGGACACTGAAGCTTTCTTT. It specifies CASTGGPWDTEAFF.

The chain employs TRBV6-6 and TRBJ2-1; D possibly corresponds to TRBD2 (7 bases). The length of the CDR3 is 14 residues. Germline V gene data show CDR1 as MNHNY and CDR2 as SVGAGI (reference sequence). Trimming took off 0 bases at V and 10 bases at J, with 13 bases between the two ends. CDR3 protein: CASSYSIGGDEQFF. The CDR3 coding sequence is TGTGCCAGCAGTTACTCGATAGGGGGGGACGAGCAGTTCTTC.

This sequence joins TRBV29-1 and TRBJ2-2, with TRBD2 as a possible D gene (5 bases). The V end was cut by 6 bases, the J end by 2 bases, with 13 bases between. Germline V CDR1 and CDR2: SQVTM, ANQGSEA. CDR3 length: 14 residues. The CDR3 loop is CSVSRGINTGELFF. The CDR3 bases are TGCAGCGTATCACGGGGAATCAACACCGGGGAGCTGTTTTTT.

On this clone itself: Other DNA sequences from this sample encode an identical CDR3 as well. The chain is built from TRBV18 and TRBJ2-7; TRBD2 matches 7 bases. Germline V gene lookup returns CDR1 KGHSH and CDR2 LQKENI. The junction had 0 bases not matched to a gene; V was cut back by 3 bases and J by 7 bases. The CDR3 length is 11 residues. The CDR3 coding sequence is TGTGCCAGCTCACCGGGGGGGGAGCAGTACTTC. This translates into CASSPGGEQYF.

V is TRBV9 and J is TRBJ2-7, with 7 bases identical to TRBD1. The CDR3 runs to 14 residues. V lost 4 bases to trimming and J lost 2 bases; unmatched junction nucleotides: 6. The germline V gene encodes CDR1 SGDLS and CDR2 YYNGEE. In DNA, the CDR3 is TGTGCCAGCAGCCCCCGGGACAGAGCCTACGAGCAGTACTTC. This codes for CASSPRDRAYEQYF.

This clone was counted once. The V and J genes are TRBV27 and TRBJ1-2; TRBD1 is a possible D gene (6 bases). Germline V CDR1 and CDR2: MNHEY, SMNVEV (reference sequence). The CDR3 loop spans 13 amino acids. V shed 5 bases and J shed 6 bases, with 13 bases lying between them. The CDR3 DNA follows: TGTGCCAGCAGTACCGGGACATATAATGGCTACACCTTC. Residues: CASSTGTYNGYTF.

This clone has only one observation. CDR3 in amino acids: CASSPTGTASTDTQYF. In nucleotides, the CDR3 is TGTGCCAGCAGCCCTACCGGGACAGCCAGCACAGATACGCAGTATTTT. The genes are TRBV7-9 and TRBJ2-3; 7 positions agree with TRBD1. CDR3 length equals 16 residues. The V segment lost 5 bases and the J segment 0 bases; nucleotides outside the gene matches: 8. CDR1 and CDR2 (germline): SEHNR, FQNEAQ (reference sequence). The whole variable domain, remainder taken from reference TRBV7-9 and TRBJ2-3, is DTGVSQNPRHKITKRGQNVTFRCDPISEHNRLYWYRQTLGQGPEFLTYFQNEAQLEKSRLLSDRFSAERPKGSFSTLEIQRTEQGDSAMYLCASSPTGTASTDTQYFGPGTRLTVL.

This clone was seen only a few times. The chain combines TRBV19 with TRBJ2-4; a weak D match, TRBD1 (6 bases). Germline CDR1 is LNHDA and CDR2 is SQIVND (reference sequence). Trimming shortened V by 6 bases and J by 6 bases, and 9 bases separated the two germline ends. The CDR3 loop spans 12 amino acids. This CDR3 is CASSHRANIQYF. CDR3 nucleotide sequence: TGTGCCAGTAGCCACAGGGCAAACATTCAGTACTTC.

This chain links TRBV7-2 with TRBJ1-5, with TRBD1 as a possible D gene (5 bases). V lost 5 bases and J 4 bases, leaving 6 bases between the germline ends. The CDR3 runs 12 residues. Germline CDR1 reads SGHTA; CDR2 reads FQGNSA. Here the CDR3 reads CASSRQNQPQHF. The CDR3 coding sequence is TGTGCCAGCAGCCGACAGAATCAGCCCCAGCATTTT.

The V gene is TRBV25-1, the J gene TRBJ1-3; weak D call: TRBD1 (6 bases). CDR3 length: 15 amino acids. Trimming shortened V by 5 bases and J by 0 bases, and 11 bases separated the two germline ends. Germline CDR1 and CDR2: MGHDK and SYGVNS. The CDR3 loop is CASSPPGASGNTIYF. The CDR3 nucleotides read TGTGCCAGCAGTCCCCCAGGGGCCTCTGGAAACACCATATATTTT. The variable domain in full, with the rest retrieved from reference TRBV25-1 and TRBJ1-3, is EADIYQTPRYLVIGTGKKITLECSQTMGHDKMYWYQQDPGMELHLIHYSYGVNSTEKGDLSSESTVSRIRTEHFPLTLESARPSHTSQYLCASSPPGASGNTIYFGEGSWLTVV.

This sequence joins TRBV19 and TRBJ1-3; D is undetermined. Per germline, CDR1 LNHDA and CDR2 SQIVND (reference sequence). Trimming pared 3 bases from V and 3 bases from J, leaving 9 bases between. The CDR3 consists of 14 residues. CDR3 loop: CASSISGNGNTIYF. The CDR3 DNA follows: TGTGCCAGTAGTATTTCCGGGAATGGAAACACCATATATTTT.

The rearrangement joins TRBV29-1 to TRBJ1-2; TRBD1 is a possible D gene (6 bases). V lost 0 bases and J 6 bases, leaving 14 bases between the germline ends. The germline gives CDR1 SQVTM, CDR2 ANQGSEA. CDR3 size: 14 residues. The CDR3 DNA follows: TGCAGCGTTGAAGATCTGGGGGCGGTGAATGGCTACACCTTC. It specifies CSVEDLGAVNGYTF. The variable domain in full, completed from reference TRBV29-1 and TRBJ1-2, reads SAVISQKPSRDICQRGTSLTIQCQVDSQVTMMFWYRQQPGQSLTLIATANQGSEATYESGFVIDKFPISRPNLTFSTLTVSNMSPEDSSIYLCSVEDLGAVNGYTFGSGTRLTVV.

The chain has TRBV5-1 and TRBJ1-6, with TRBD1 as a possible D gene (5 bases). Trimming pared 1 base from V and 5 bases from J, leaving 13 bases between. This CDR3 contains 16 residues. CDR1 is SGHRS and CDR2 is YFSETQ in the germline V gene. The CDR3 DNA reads TGCGCCAGCAGCTTGTCAGGGAAGACGGATAATTCACCCCTCCACTTT. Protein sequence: CASSLSGKTDNSPLHF.

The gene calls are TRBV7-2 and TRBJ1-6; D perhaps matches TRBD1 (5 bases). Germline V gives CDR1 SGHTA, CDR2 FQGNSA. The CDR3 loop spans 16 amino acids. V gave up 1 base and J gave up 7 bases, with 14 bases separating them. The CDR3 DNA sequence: TGTGCCAGCAGCTTAGAACAAGGGGCTATGAATTCACCCCTCCACTTT. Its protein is CASSLEQGAMNSPLHF.

The CDR3 here is CASSLGSADQETQYF. The DNA of the CDR3 is TGCGCCAGCAGCTTGGGTAGTGCGGACCAAGAGACCCAGTACTTC. This chain joins TRBV5-1 and TRBJ2-5, with D uncertain. V dropped 0 bases and J dropped 0 bases, with 9 bases sitting between them. The germline CDR1 and CDR2 sequences are SGHRS and YFSETQ. The CDR3 runs 15 residues.

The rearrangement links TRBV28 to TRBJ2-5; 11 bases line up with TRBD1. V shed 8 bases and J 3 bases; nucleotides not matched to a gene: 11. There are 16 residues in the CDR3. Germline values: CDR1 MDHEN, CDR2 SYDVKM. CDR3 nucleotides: TGTGCCAGCTTAGGGAGCGGACAGGGGGCGAAAGAGACCCAGTACTTC. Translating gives CASLGSGQGAKETQYF.

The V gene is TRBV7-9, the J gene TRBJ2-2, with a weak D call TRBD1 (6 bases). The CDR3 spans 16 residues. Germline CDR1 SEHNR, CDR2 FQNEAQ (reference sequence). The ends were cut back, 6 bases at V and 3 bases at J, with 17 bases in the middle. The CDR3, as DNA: TGTGCCAGCAGTCCCCCAGGGGCAAGAGACACCGGGGAGCTGTTTTTT. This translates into CASSPPGARDTGELFF.

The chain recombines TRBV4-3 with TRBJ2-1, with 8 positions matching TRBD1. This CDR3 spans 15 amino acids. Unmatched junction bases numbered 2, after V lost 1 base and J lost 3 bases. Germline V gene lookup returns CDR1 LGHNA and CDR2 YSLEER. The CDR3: CASSQGTGIYNEQFF. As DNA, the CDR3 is TGCGCCAGCAGCCAAGGGACAGGGATCTACAATGAGCAGTTCTTC.

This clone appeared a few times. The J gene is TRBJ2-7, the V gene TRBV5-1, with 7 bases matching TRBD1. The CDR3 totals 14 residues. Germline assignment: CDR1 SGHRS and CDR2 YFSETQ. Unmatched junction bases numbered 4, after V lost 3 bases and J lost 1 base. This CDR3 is CASSYGTASYEQYF. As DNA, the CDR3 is TGCGCCAGCAGCTACGGGACAGCATCCTACGAGCAGTACTTC.

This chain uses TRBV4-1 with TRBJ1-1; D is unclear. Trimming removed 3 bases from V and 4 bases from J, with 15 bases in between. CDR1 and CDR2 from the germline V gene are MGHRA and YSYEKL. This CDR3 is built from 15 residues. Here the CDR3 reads CASSHLATAGTEAFF. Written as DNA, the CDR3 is TGCGCCAGCAGCCACCTGGCCACGGCGGGCACTGAAGCTTTCTTT.

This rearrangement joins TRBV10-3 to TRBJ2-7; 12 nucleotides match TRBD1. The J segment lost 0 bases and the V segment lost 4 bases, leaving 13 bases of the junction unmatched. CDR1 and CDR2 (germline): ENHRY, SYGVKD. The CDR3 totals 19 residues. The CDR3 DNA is TGTGCCATCAGTGGGCCGGGACAGGGGGCCTCCTCTAGCTCCTACGAGCAGTACTTC. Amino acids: CAISGPGQGASSSSYEQYF.